The clone carrying this T cell receptor (beta chain) occurred once. Deep-level assay runs were performed. Sequencing was performed with immunoSEQ multiplex PCR; in TCRdb, only in-frame clones are kept and a portion is missing. The sample yields about 820,000 clones, over 90% seen once. Trimming removed 3 bases from V and 9 bases from J; junction bases left unmatched: 11. Germline CDR1 is KGHSH and CDR2 is LQKENI. The CDR3 is 16 amino acids. This sample stems from a study of shared clonotypes between healthy human individuals. The overall study: CD4 naive cells filled three plates per donor, CD4 memory three, CD8 naive two and CD8 memory one.

Naive CD8 cells lacked CD45RO and underwent positive selection for CCR7, leaving out terminally differentiated effector memory CD45RA+ cells. The sequence came from a man aged 25 to 40 in good health. Sample: naive CD8+ T cells sorted from blood. This chain uses TRBV18 with TRBJ2-1; 10 positions agree with TRBD1. As DNA, the CDR3 is TGTGCCAGCTCACCCCCGGGACAGGGGCTTATGGGTGAGCAGTTCTTC. Residues: CASSPPGQGLMGEQFF.